This T cell receptor (beta chain) derives from a study of T cell changes during pregnancy in multiple sclerosis. The germline V and J ends were trimmed by 8 bases and 4 bases, with 18 bases remaining between them. Germline V gene sequence: CDR1 MNHNS, CDR2 SASEGT. The CDR3 consists of 14 residues. Some clones are missing from TCRdb's copy, which holds only in-frame ones; the method was immunoSEQ multiplex PCR. The sample holds under 70,000 clones, 90% to 95% seen once. Material: peripheral blood, obtained in the third trimester of pregnancy. The gene calls are TRBV6-1 and TRBJ2-7; perhaps TRBD2 as D (7 bases). The clonotype comes from a female donor in good health, enrolled as a control in a pregnancy study. The CDR3 reads CASWRGTTGYEQYF. The CDR3 coding sequence is TGTGCCAGCTGGAGGGGGACTACGGGTTACGAGCAGTACTTC.